The text below deals with one T cell receptor beta chain. The sample is drawn from a study of blood T cells in healthy people across ages. The CDR3 runs 16 residues. Germline-derived CDR1 and CDR2 are LGHDT and YNNKEL (reference sequence). V lost 1 base and J lost 0, with 10 bases in between. For the second PCR, which ran for about 6 to 11 cycles, a sample-barcoded 5' primer and a J-beta primer mix were used. TCRdb redid the calling of the 5' RACE reads with MiXCR, one entry per CDR3 protein. The sample yields approximately 800,000 distinct CDR3 sequences, about a quarter seen once. The same data also contributed to another study, on T cells of mothers and their children. From that second work: For each mother, over 8 million TCR beta CDR3 reads were obtained, and for each child, about 3 million.

The material sequenced was blood. This chain uses TRBV3-1 with TRBJ1-5, with D unclear. This receptor was obtained from a boy between 10 and 17 years old in good health. CDR3 nucleotide sequence: TGTGCCAGCAGCCAAGGGGTCACGACTAGCAATCAGCCCCAGCATTTT. Its protein is CASSQGVTTSNQPQHF.